A selection of T cell receptor beta chains follows, all from one sample in a study of T cell changes during pregnancy in multiple sclerosis. The protocol was immunoSEQ multiplex PCR, while the TCRdb copy is restricted to in-frame clones and leaves out a portion. The profile shows 100,000 or so clones, around 90% of them singletons. The specimen was peripheral blood, collected in the second trimester of pregnancy. The source of these receptors is a female donor with multiple sclerosis, enrolled in a pregnancy study. Each CDR3 is given with its conserved first and last residue. The D gene is left open where the match is weak. Only part of the rows carry a size: once, few, many, or a class if the clone is expanded.

d_call | j_call | clone_size | cdr3_length | v_call | cdr3_nt | cdr3_aa
NA | TRBJ2-7 | NA | 14 | TRBV5-1 | TGCGCCAGCAGCCTCTCGACACCCACCTACGAGCAGTACTTC | CASSLSTPTYEQYF
TRBD1 | TRBJ2-7 | NA | 17 | TRBV6-1 | TGTGCCAGCAGTGAAAGTTCGTACTGGGACAGCTCCTACGAGCAGTACTTC | CASSESSYWDSSYEQYF
TRBD1 | TRBJ2-7 | few | 14 | TRBV7-9 | TGTGCCAGCAGCTTAGCCGACAGGGGGCTCGAGCAGTACTTC | CASSLADRGLEQYF
NA | TRBJ1-2 | once | 13 | TRBV2 | TGTGCCAGCGGGCGGGACGGCCTCTATGGCTACACCTTC | CASGRDGLYGYTF
TRBD2 | TRBJ2-5 | NA | 16 | TRBV9 | TGTGCCAGCAGCGTAGGTCTAGCGGGAGGGCCGGGGACCCAGTACTTC | CASSVGLAGGPGTQYF
NA | TRBJ2-1 | NA | 15 | TRBV15 | TGTGCCACCAGCAGAGAAAGCGGTACCTACAATGAGCAGTTCTTC | CATSRESGTYNEQFF
TRBD2 | TRBJ2-3 | once | 15 | TRBV13 | TGTGCCAGCAGCTCTGGAGCGGGACGCACAGATACGCAGTATTTT | CASSSGAGRTDTQYF
NA | TRBJ2-7 | NA | 13 | TRBV25-1 | TGTGCCAGCAGTGAAGGAGGGCCCCACGAGCAGTACTTC | CASSEGGPHEQYF
NA | TRBJ1-1 | few | 15 | TRBV6-1 | TGTGCCAGCAGGGAGGGAAGGGGACGAAACACTGAAGCTTTCTTT | CASREGRGRNTEAFF
TRBD2 | TRBJ2-1 | NA | 14 | TRBV7-2 | TGTGCCAGCAGCCCCGGGACTAGGGGAAATGAGCAGTTCTTC | CASSPGTRGNEQFF
NA | TRBJ2-2 | NA | 16 | TRBV9 | TGTGCCAGCAGCCTTCAGACTTACGCGAACACCGGGGAGCTGTTTTTT | CASSLQTYANTGELFF
TRBD1 | TRBJ1-1 | NA | 15 | TRBV5-1 | TGCGCCAGCAGCCGGGGACAGGGACTCTACACTGAAGCTTTCTTT | CASSRGQGLYTEAFF
TRBD2 | TRBJ2-7 | NA | 15 | TRBV7-9 | TGTGCCAGCAGCGTCACTAGCGGGAGTATCTACGAGCAGTACTTC | CASSVTSGSIYEQYF
TRBD1 | TRBJ1-6 | NA | 16 | TRBV5-4 | TGTGCCAGCAGCACCGCCGGGACAGGGGGCTCTTCACCCCTCCACTTT | CASSTAGTGGSSPLHF
NA | TRBJ2-1 | NA | 15 | TRBV2 | TGTGCCAGCAGTGAAGACGGCAGGGATTTTGATGAGCAGTTCTTC | CASSEDGRDFDEQFF
NA | TRBJ2-2 | once | 14 | TRBV7-7 | TGTGCCAGCAGCTTAACTCAGGGCGGCGGGGAGCTGTTTTTT | CASSLTQGGGELFF
TRBD1 | TRBJ2-5 | NA | 16 | TRBV27 | TGTGCCAGCAGTTCCTCGACAGGGTTTAGGGGAGAGACCCAGTACTTC | CASSSSTGFRGETQYF
TRBD2 | TRBJ2-1 | NA | 15 | TRBV30 | TGTGCCTGGAGTCAAGGGACTAGCGGGAGAAATGAGCAGTTCTTC | CAWSQGTSGRNEQFF
TRBD2 | TRBJ2-1 | NA | 15 | TRBV19 | TGTGCCAGTAGTCGGACTAGCGGATCCTACAATGAGCAGTTCTTC | CASSRTSGSYNEQFF
TRBD2 | TRBJ2-1 | NA | 14 | TRBV27 | TGTGCCAGCACCGACAAGGGACTACACAATGAGCAGTTCTTC | CASTDKGLHNEQFF
NA | TRBJ1-5 | NA | 13 | TRBV6-5 | TGTGCCAGCAGTTACGCTCCAGGAGGGCCCCAGCATTTT | CASSYAPGGPQHF
NA | TRBJ2-1 | NA | 14 | TRBV27 | TGTGCCAGCAGTTTACAGGGAGGTTACAATGAGCAGTTCTTC | CASSLQGGYNEQFF
NA | TRBJ1-1 | few | 14 | TRBV30 | TGTGCCTGGAGTGTAACAACAGGGAACACTGAAGCTTTCTTT | CAWSVTTGNTEAFF
TRBD1 | TRBJ2-7 | NA | 14 | TRBV19 | TGTGCCAGTAGTATGGGACAGAGATACTACGAGCAGTACTTC | CASSMGQRYYEQYF
TRBD2 | TRBJ2-3 | few | 18 | TRBV19 | TGTGCCAGTAGTGATATCGGGACTAGCGGGGGGGCATGGGATACGCAGTATTTT | CASSDIGTSGGAWDTQYF
NA | TRBJ1-1 | NA | 16 | TRBV4-1 | TGCGCCAGCAGCCAAGGTCCGGCAGGGTCGAACACTGAAGCTTTCTTT | CASSQGPAGSNTEAFF
TRBD1 | TRBJ1-5 | NA | 15 | TRBV19 | TGTGCCAGTAGTCCAGGGACAGTTAGCAATCAGCCCCAGCATTTT | CASSPGTVSNQPQHF
NA | TRBJ1-2 | NA | 16 | TRBV29-1 | TGCAGCGTTGAAGATCACGGGACACCCGGAGGCTATGGCTACACCTTC | CSVEDHGTPGGYGYTF
NA | TRBJ2-7 | NA | 13 | TRBV30 | TGTGCCTGGAGGCGTCGCGCGGGGAGTGAGCAGTACTTC | CAWRRRAGSEQYF
TRBD1 | TRBJ1-5 | NA | 15 | TRBV2 | TGTGCCAGCAGTGAGGACAGGGGTGGCAATCAGCCCCAGCATTTT | CASSEDRGGNQPQHF
NA | TRBJ1-1 | NA | 14 | TRBV6-1 | TGTGCCAGCAGTCTACGGCAGCGCTCCACTGAAGCTTTCTTT | CASSLRQRSTEAFF
NA | TRBJ1-2 | NA | 12 | TRBV5-1 | TGCGCCAGCAGCTTGGAGGCGGGTGGCTACACCTTC | CASSLEAGGYTF
NA | TRBJ1-5 | NA | 15 | TRBV19 | TGTGCCAGTAGTATACGACGGGGGACCGATCAGCCCCAGCATTTT | CASSIRRGTDQPQHF
NA | TRBJ1-5 | NA | 15 | TRBV27 | TGTGCCAGCAGTTTTTCGGGTTTGGGCAATCAGCCCCAGCATTTT | CASSFSGLGNQPQHF
NA | TRBJ2-2 | NA | 14 | TRBV2 | TGTGCCAGCAGTGAAGACTTGAACACCGGGGAGCTGTTTTTT | CASSEDLNTGELFF
TRBD1 | TRBJ1-5 | NA | 14 | TRBV7-9 | TGTGCCAGCAGCCCCGGACAGGGCGATCAGCCCCAGCATTTT | CASSPGQGDQPQHF
NA | TRBJ1-1 | NA | 13 | TRBV25-1 | TGTGCCAGCAGTGAATTCCCAGGGCTGAAAGCTTTCTTT | CASSEFPGLKAFF
NA | TRBJ1-1 | few | 14 | TRBV30 | TGTGCCTGGAGCGTCTTACGGGTTGGTACTGAAGCTTTCTTT | CAWSVLRVGTEAFF
TRBD1 | TRBJ2-7 | NA | 15 | TRBV5-5 | TGTGCCAGCAGCCCTCCCGGGACAGGGTGGTACGAGCAGTACTTC | CASSPPGTGWYEQYF
TRBD2 | TRBJ2-1 | NA | 14 | TRBV6-6 | TGTGCCAGCAGTCCAGCGGGAGCATCGAATGAGCAGTTCTTC | CASSPAGASNEQFF
TRBD1 | TRBJ2-1 | NA | 14 | TRBV2 | TGTGCCAGCAGGGGGGACAGGGGGCTCAATGAGCAGTTCTTC | CASRGDRGLNEQFF
NA | TRBJ1-1 | NA | 14 | TRBV6-5 | TGTGCCAGCAGTAACAGTGCCATGAACACTGAAGCTTTCTTT | CASSNSAMNTEAFF